This record concerns one T cell receptor beta chain sequence. The CDR3 is 14 residues long. Trimming cost V 4 bases and J 6 bases; bases outside gene matches: 6. In germline, CDR1 is SGHNT, CDR2 YYREEE (reference sequence). This entry is derived from a study of PD-L1 blockade in urothelial cancer. On the study more broadly: Bladder-origin urothelial cancer in males described about 85% of the 29 patients. The number of prior chemotherapy regimens per patient was 0 to 3. Once treatment had started, blood was analyzed at 3 weeks (second dose) and again at 6 weeks.

Libraries were prepared by immunoSEQ multiplex PCR; TCRdb keeps only in-frame clonotypes and omits some of them. This table has tens of thousands of clones, 85% to 90% appearing once. The chain carries TRBV5-4 and TRBJ2-2; 7 nucleotides line up with TRBD1. The specimen was PBMCs, collected around atezolizumab (anti-PD-L1) treatment. The TCR comes from a man in his fifties with urothelial cancer. CDR3 nucleotide sequence: TGTGCCAGCAGCCGGACAGGATTATCCGGGGAGCTGTTTTTT. Protein sequence: CASSRTGLSGELFF.